A single sample is the source of the 15 T cell receptor beta chains below, sequenced in a study of cytomegalovirus exposure and HLA in healthy donors. Amplification used 60 Vbeta primers and 13 Jbeta primers. The repertoire was sequenced with immunoSEQ multiplex PCR; TCRdb's copy has only in-frame clones and lacks some. The sample has some 150,000 clones, around 75% seen once. Sequences were obtained from PBMCs. Source of these receptors: a man younger than 40 in good health and CMV-seronegative.

This clone turned up a few times. This chain connects TRBV5-1 to TRBJ2-1, with D tentatively TRBD2 (6 bases). Trimming took 4 bases from V and 5 from J, leaving 13 bases between them. The CDR3 is 14 residues long. Germline CDR1 and CDR2: SGHRS and YFSETQ. The CDR3 here is CASSPRDLDNEQFF. CDR3 coding DNA: TGCGCCAGCAGCCCCCGGGACTTAGACAATGAGCAGTTCTTC. Looking up the rest from reference TRBV5-1 and TRBJ2-1 gives the full variable domain: KAGVTQTPRYLIKTRGQQVTLSCSPISGHRSVSWYQQTPGQGLQFLFEYFSETQRNKGNFPGRFSGRQFSNSRSEMNVSTLELGDSALYLCASSPRDLDNEQFFGPGTRLTVL.

The J gene is TRBJ2-6, the V gene TRBV6-5, with TRBD2 identical over 8 bases. V lost 7 bases to trimming and J lost 3 bases; unmatched junction nucleotides: 5. Germline V lookup: CDR1 MNHEY, CDR2 SVGAGI. The CDR3 extends over 15 amino acids. As DNA, the CDR3 is TGTGCCAGCACCCTAAGCGGGAGTGGGGCCAACGTCCTGACTTTC. This sequence encodes CASTLSGSGANVLTF.

This chain connects TRBV4-2 to TRBJ2-6; maybe TRBD1 (6 bases). Germline V gene data show CDR1 as LGHNA and CDR2 as YNFKEQ. Deletions cut 4 bases from V and 0 bases from J, with 13 bases between. This CDR3 contains 17 residues. The DNA for the CDR3 is TGTGCCAGCAGCCCCCGGGACACAACCTCTGGGGCCAACGTCCTGACTTTC. It codes for CASSPRDTTSGANVLTF.

This clone was seen more than once but under ten times. This sequence joins TRBV11-2 and TRBJ1-4; tentative D call: TRBD1 (6 bases). Germline assignment: CDR1 SGHAT and CDR2 FQNNGV. CDR3 size: 15 residues. V lost 5 bases, J lost 6 bases, and 16 bases lay in between. The CDR3 nucleotides read TGTGCCAGCAGCCCGAAGAGGGGGTACGATGAAAAACTGTTTTTT. Protein product: CASSPKRGYDEKLFF. Full variable domain (remainder filled in from reference TRBV11-2 and TRBJ1-4): EAGVAQSPRYKIIEKRQSVAFWCNPISGHATLYWYQQILGQGPKLLIQFQNNGVVDDSQLPKDRFSAERLKGVDSTLKIQPAKLEDSAVYLCASSPKRGYDEKLFFGSGTQLSVL.

This clone was detected only once. The chain uses TRBV28 and TRBJ1-5; D might be TRBD1 (6 bases). CDR3 size: 16 residues. Germline CDR1 reads MDHEN; CDR2 reads SYDVKM. Between the trimmed V and J ends, which lost 6 bases and 3 bases, there was a span of 18 bases. The DNA for the CDR3 is TGTGCCAGCAGGCAGCCGGGCAGGGGCATCAATCAGCCCCAGCATTTT. Its protein is CASRQPGRGINQPQHF. The whole variable domain, filled in from reference TRBV28 and TRBJ1-5, reads DVKVTQSSRYLVKRTGEKVFLECVQDMDHENMFWYRQDPGLGLRLIYFSYDVKMKEKGDIPEGYSVSREKKERFSLILESASTNQTSMYLCASRQPGRGINQPQHFGDGTRLSIL.

The V gene is TRBV6-6, the J gene TRBJ1-5; 8 bases fit TRBD1. The CDR3 extends over 13 amino acids. V trimming: 6 bases; J trimming: 2 bases; junction bases outside the gene matches: 0. Germline CDR1 and CDR2: MNHNY and SVGAGI (reference sequence). Here the CDR3 reads CASRTGGNQPQHF. In nucleotides, the CDR3 is TGTGCCAGCAGGACAGGGGGCAATCAGCCCCAGCATTTT.

The chain links TRBV4-2 to TRBJ1-4, with D possibly TRBD1 on 6 matching bases. The CDR3 loop spans 16 amino acids. Trimming took 0 bases from V and 7 from J, leaving 15 bases between them. CDR1 and CDR2 from the germline V gene are LGHNA and YNFKEQ. CDR3: CASSQDMGAQGEKLFF. The CDR3 DNA sequence: TGTGCCAGCAGCCAAGATATGGGGGCCCAAGGTGAAAAACTGTTTTTT.

V gene TRBV5-1 combines with J gene TRBJ1-6; 9 nucleotides agree with TRBD1. The ends lost 0 bases at V and 9 bases at J; junction bases unmatched: 1. The CDR3 covers 14 residues. CDR1 and CDR2 (germline): SGHRS, YFSETQ. The CDR3 region is CASSLETGGSPLHF. The CDR3 DNA is TGCGCCAGCAGCTTGGAGACAGGGGGTTCACCCCTCCACTTT.

CDR3 sequence (DNA): TGTGCCACCAGCAGGCAGGGGAACACCGGGGAGCTGTTTTTT. Its protein is CATSRQGNTGELFF. The chain links TRBV15 to TRBJ2-2, with D perhaps TRBD1 (5 bases). The CDR3 is 14 residues long. The ends were cut back, 3 bases at V and 1 base at J, with 6 bases in the middle. Germline CDR1 LNHNV, CDR2 YYDKDF (reference sequence).

The rearrangement joins TRBV28 to TRBJ2-1, with 9 nucleotides matching TRBD2. This CDR3 region has 15 residues. With 7 bases clipped from V and 7 bases from J, the junction kept 11 bases outside the gene matches. In germline, CDR1 is MDHEN, CDR2 SYDVKM. The CDR3 protein is CASIPRGGQLNEQFF. In nucleotides, the CDR3 is TGTGCCAGCATACCGCGGGGGGGCCAGCTAAATGAGCAGTTCTTC.

CDR3 amino acids: CTRLGTEDGYTF. The DNA of the CDR3 is TGCACCAGACTCGGGACAGAAGATGGCTACACCTTC. The chain has TRBV1 and TRBJ1-2; the D call TRBD1 from the table was never checked on the DNA. TRBV1 is recorded as a pseudogene. The CDR3 length is 12 residues.

The CDR3 sequence: CASSPGKANYGYTF. The DNA for the CDR3 is TGTGCCAGCAGCCCGGGAAAAGCTAACTATGGCTACACCTTC. This chain uses TRBV11-2 with TRBJ1-2, with no clear D. The CDR3 covers 14 residues. Germline CDR1 and CDR2: SGHAT and FQNNGV. V lost 5 bases and J 0 bases, leaving 10 bases between the germline ends.

J is TRBJ2-7 and V is TRBV28, with a weak D call TRBD2 (6 bases). Germline V gene sequence: CDR1 MDHEN, CDR2 SYDVKM. CDR3 length equals 15 residues. Deletions cut 3 bases from V and 2 bases from J, with 14 bases between. DNA for the CDR3: TGTGCCAGCAGTTTTCCGGGACTTCAAACCTACGAGCAGTACTTC. As protein: CASSFPGLQTYEQYF.

The chain has TRBV4-1 and TRBJ1-1, with D possibly TRBD1 on 5 matching bases. CDR1 and CDR2 (germline): MGHRA, YSYEKL. V lost 4 bases to trimming and J lost 1 base, with 16 bases between them. The CDR3 sequence is 16 residues long. The CDR3 protein is CASSRIGGVKNTEAFF. The CDR3 DNA is TGCGCCAGCAGCCGAATTGGGGGGGTCAAGAACACTGAAGCTTTCTTT.

This clone appeared once. This chain links TRBV29-1 with TRBJ1-2; D possibly corresponds to TRBD1 (5 bases). The CDR3 spans 11 residues. V dropped 8 bases and J dropped 3 bases, with 10 bases sitting between them. Germline CDR1 is SQVTM and CDR2 is ANQGSEA. The CDR3 nucleotides are TGCAGCTTGGGAGGGGACTATGGCTACACCTTC. This gives the protein CSLGGDYGYTF.